This record covers a single T cell receptor beta chain. The sample originates from a study of blood T cell repertoires in COVID-19. In the study overall: Sample material is recorded as cDNA or gDNA derived from T cells, B-cell-depleted T cells, or PBMCs.

This CDR3 comprises 16 residues. The germline V gene encodes CDR1 SNHLY and CDR2 FYNNEI. V lost 6 bases, J lost 0 bases, and 8 bases stayed unmatched. How the authors handled the data: Amplification from reference gene primers served as the basis for estimated nucleated cell counts. Data came from immunoSEQ multiplex PCR; TCRdb stores just in-frame clones and leaves some out. From that table come the V and J calls and clone size; the DNA was used to work out D and trimming. The sample yields 350,000 to 400,000 clones, more than 75% seen once. The sample consisted of PBMCs or T cells enriched from blood (not recorded which). The TCR was taken from a woman between 18 and 30 years old who had recovered from COVID-19. The chain links TRBV2 to TRBJ1-3, with TRBD1 identical over 7 bases. CDR3 sequence reads: CASRTTGMSSGNTIYF. Written as DNA, the CDR3 is TGTGCCAGCAGGACGACAGGGATGAGCTCTGGAAACACCATATATTTT.